This record looks at one T cell receptor (beta chain) sequence and its context. The target antigen is unknown. TCRdb reanalysed the 5' RACE reads using MiXCR and keeps one entry per CDR3 protein. The sample holds 250,000 to 300,000 distinct CDR3 sequences; 18% are singletons and the top ten take more than 25%. The sample comes from a study of CD8 T cells in ankylosing spondylitis. Study-level points and caveats: What appeared characteristic of ankylosing spondylitis blood was a TCR beta motif of 7 or 8 highly homologous variants.

Per germline, CDR1 MDHEN and CDR2 SYDVKM. J gave up 4 bases and V 5 bases, and 9 bases lay outside the gene matches. This CDR3 has 16 amino acids. The chain employs TRBV28 and TRBJ2-2; TRBD1 matches at 8 bases. The sequenced material came from blood, either unsorted or a sorted T cell fraction (not recorded which). The origin of this receptor is a male donor with ankylosing spondylitis or in good health (not recorded which). The CDR3 region has the DNA TGTGCCAGCAGTCCCGTAACAGGGGGGATCACCGGGGAGCTGTTTTTT. Translating it yields CASSPVTGGITGELFF.